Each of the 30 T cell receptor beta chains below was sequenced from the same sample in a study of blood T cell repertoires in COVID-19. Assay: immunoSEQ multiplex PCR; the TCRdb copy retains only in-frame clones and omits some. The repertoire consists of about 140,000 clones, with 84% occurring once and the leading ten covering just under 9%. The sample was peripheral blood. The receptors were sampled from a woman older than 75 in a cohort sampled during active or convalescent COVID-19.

The CDR3 protein is CASCMWGVGTDTQYF. DNA of the CDR3: TGTGCCAGTTGCATGTGGGGGGTGGGCACAGATACGCAGTATTTT. The V call is TRBV2, the J call TRBJ2-3, with a weak D call TRBD2 (6 bases). CDR3 length: 15 residues. V lost 9 bases to trimming and J lost 1 base, with 17 bases between them. Germline CDR1 and CDR2: SNHLY and FYNNEI.

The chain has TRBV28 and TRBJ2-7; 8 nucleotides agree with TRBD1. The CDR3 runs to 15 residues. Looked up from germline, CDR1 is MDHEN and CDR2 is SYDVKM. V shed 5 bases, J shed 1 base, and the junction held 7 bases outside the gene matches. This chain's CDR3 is CASSPGQGLSYEQYV. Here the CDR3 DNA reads TGTGCCAGCAGTCCAGGACAGGGCTTGTCCTACGAGCAGTACGTC.

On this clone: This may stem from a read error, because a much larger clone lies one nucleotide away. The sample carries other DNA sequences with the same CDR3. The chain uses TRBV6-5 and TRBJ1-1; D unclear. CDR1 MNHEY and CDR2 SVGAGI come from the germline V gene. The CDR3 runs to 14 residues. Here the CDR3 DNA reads TGTGCCAGCAAGTACGAGGGCCCCGTTTCTGAAGCTTTTTTT. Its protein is CASKYEGPVSEAFF.

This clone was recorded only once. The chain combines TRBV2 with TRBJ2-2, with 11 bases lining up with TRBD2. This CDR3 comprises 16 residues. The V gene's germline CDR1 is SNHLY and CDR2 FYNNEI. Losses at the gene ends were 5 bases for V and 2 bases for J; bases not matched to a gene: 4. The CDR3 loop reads CASSRTSGPNTGELFF. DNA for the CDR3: TGTGCCAGCAGTAGGACTAGCGGGCCTAACACCGGGGAGCTGTTTTTT.

Written as DNA, the CDR3 is TGTGCCAGCAGTCCGGGACTAGCGGGGGTTAATGAGCAGTTCTTC. Residues: CASSPGLAGVNEQFF. V and J are TRBV6-5 and TRBJ2-1; 14 nucleotides align to TRBD2. Unmatched junction bases numbered 4, after V lost 5 bases and J lost 7 bases. Germline CDR1 is MNHEY and CDR2 is SVGAGI. CDR3 length: 15 residues.

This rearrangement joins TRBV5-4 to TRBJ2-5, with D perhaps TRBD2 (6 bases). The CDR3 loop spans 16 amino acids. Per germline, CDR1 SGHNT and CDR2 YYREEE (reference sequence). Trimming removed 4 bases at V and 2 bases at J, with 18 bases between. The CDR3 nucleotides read TGTGCCAGCAGCGGGAGGAGCGGAGACTTGCAAGAGACCCAGTACTTC. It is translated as CASSGRSGDLQETQYF.

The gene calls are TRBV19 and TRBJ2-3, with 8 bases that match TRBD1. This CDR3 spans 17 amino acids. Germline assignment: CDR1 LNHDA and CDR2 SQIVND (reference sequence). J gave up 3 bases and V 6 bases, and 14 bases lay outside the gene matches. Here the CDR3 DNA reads TGTGCCAGTAGCGCCGGGCAGGACAGGGAGCGGACAGATACGCAGTATTTT. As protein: CASSAGQDRERTDTQYF. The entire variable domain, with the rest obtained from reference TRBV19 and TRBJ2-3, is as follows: DGGITQSPKYLFRKEGQNVTLSCEQNLNHDAMYWYRQDPGQGLRLIYYSQIVNDFQKGDIAEGYSVSREKKESFPLTVTSAQKNPTAFYLCASSAGQDRERTDTQYFGPGTRLTVL.

The CDR3 DNA follows: TGTGCCAGCAGCCAAGCATGGCCAGGGGGAGGCTATGGCTACACCTTC. This codes for CASSQAWPGGGYGYTF. This chain uses TRBV3-1 (or the pseudogene TRBV3-2) with TRBJ1-2; 7 bases match TRBD1. The CDR3 covers 16 residues. Germline values: CDR1 LGHDT, CDR2 YNNKEL (reference sequence). After removal of 1 base from V and 4 bases from J, the junction contained 9 bases not matched to a gene.

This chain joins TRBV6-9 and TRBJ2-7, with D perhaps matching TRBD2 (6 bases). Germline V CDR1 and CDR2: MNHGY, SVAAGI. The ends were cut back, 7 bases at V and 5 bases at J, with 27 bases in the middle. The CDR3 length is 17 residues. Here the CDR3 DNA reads TGTGCCAGCACCCTAAGCCGTACAGTGCCCTGGGGGGACGAGCAGTACGTC. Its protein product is CASTLSRTVPWGDEQYV.

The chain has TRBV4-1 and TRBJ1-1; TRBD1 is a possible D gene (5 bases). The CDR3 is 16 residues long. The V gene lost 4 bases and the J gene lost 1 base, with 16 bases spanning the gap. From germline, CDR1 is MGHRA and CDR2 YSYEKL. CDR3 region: CASSPFSWGGNTEAFF. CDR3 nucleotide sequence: TGCGCCAGCAGCCCCTTTTCTTGGGGCGGGAACACTGAAGCTTTCTTT.

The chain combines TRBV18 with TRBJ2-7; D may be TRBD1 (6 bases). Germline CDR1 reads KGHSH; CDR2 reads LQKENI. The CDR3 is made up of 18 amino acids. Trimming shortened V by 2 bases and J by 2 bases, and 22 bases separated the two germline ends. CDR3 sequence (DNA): TGTGCCAGCTCACCAAATCCCGAGGCCGGGACACCAACCTACGAGCAGTACTTC. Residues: CASSPNPEAGTPTYEQYF.

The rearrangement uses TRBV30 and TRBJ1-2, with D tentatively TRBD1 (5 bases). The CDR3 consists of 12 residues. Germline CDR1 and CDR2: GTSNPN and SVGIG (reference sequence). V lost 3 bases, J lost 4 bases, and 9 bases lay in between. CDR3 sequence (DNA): TGTGCCTGGAGCGGCAGGGCCTATGGCTACACCTTC. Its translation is CAWSGRAYGYTF. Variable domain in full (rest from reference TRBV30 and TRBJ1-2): SQTIHQWPATLVQPVGSPLSLECTVEGTSNPNLYWYRQAAGRGLQLLFYSVGIGQISSEVPQNLSASRPQDRQFILSSKKLLLSDSGFYLCAWSGRAYGYTFGSGTRLTVV.

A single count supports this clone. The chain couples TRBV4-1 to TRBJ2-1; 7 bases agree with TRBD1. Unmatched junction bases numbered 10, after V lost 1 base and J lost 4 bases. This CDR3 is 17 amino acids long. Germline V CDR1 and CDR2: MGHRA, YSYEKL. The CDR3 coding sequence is TGCGCCAGCAGCCAAGGGGCTCCGGGACAGCTATACAATGAGCAGTTCTTC. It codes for CASSQGAPGQLYNEQFF.

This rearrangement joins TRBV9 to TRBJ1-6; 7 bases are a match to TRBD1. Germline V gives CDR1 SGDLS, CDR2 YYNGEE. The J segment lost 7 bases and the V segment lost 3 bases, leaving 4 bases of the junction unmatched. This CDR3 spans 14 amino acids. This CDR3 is CASSGTGVNSPLHF. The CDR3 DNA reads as TGTGCCAGCAGCGGGACAGGCGTAAATTCACCCCTCCACTTT. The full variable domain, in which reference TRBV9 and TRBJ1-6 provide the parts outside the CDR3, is DSGVTQTPKHLITATGQRVTLRCSPRSGDLSVYWYQQSLDQGLQFLIQYYNGEERAKGNILERFSAQQFPDLHSELNLSSLELGDSALYFCASSGTGVNSPLHFGNGTRLTVT.

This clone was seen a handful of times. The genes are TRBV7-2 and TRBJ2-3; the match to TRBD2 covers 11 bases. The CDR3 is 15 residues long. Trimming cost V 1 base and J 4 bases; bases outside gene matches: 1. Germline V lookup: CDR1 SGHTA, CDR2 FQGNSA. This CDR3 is CASSLGGLAADTQYF. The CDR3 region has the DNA TGTGCCAGCAGCTTAGGGGGACTAGCGGCAGATACGCAGTATTTT.

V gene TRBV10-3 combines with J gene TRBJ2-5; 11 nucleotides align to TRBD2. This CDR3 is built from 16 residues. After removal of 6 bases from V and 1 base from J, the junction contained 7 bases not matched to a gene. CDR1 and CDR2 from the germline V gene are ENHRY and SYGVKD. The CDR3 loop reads CAIRSTSGDLQETQYF. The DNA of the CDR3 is TGTGCCATCAGATCGACTAGCGGGGACCTCCAAGAGACCCAGTACTTC.

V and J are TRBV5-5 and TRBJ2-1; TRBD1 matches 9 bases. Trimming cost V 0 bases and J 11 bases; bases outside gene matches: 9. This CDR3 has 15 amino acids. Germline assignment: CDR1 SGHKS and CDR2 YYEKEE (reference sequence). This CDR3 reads CASSLVDRGGPQQFF. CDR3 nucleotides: TGTGCCAGCAGCTTGGTGGACAGGGGTGGGCCCCAGCAGTTCTTC.

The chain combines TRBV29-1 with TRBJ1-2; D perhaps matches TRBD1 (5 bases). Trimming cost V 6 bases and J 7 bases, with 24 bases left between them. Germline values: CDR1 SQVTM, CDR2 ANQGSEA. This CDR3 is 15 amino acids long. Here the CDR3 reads CSVAPPGGRVSGYTF. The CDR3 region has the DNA TGCAGCGTCGCACCCCCCGGTGGCAGGGTCAGTGGCTACACCTTC.

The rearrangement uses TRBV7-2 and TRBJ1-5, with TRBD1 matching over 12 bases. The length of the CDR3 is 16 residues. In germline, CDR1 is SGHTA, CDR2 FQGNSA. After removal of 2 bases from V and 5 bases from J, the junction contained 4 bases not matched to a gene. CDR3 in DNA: TGTGCCAGCAGCTTATCAGGGACAGGGGGCGATCAGCCCCAGCATTTT. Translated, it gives CASSLSGTGGDQPQHF. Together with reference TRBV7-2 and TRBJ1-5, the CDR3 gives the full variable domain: GAGVSQSPSNKVTEKGKDVELRCDPISGHTALYWYRQSLGQGLEFLIYFQGNSAPDKSGLPSDRFSAERTGGSVSTLTIQRTQQEDSAVYLCASSLSGTGGDQPQHFGDGTRLSIL.

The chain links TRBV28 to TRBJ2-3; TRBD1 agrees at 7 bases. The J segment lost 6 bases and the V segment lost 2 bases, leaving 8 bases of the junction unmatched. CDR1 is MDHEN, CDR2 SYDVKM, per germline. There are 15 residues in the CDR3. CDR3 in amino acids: CASSLGDSQGDTQYF. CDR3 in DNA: TGTGCCAGCAGTTTAGGGGACAGCCAGGGGGATACGCAGTATTTT. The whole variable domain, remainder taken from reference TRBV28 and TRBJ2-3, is DVKVTQSSRYLVKRTGEKVFLECVQDMDHENMFWYRQDPGLGLRLIYFSYDVKMKEKGDIPEGYSVSREKKERFSLILESASTNQTSMYLCASSLGDSQGDTQYFGPGTRLTVL.

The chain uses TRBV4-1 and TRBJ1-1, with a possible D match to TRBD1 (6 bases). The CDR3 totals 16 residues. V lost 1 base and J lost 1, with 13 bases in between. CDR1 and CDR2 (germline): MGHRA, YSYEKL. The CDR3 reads CASSQVARGANTEAFF. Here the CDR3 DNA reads TGCGCCAGCAGCCAAGTGGCCAGGGGAGCGAACACTGAAGCTTTCTTT.

The CDR3 loop is CASSPAGTGVRLGYGYTF. Here the CDR3 DNA reads TGTGCCAGCAGTCCGGCCGGGACAGGGGTCCGGTTAGGCTATGGCTACACCTTC. V and J are TRBV28 and TRBJ1-2, with 10 bases fitting TRBD1. V was clipped by 5 bases and J by 4 bases; unmatched bases: 16. CDR3 length: 18 amino acids. Germline V gene sequence: CDR1 MDHEN, CDR2 SYDVKM.

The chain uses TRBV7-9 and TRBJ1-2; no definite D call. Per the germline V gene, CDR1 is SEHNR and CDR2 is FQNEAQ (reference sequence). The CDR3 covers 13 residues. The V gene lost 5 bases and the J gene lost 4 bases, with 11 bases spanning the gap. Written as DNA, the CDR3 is TGTGCCAGCAGCCGCACCGGACTCTATGGCTACACCTTC. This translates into CASSRTGLYGYTF.

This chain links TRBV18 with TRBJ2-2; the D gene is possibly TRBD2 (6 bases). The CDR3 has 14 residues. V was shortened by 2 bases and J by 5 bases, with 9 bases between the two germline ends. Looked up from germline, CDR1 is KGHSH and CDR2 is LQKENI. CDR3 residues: CASSPGAGTGELFF. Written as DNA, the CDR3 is TGTGCCAGCTCACCAGGGGCGGGGACCGGGGAGCTGTTTTTT.

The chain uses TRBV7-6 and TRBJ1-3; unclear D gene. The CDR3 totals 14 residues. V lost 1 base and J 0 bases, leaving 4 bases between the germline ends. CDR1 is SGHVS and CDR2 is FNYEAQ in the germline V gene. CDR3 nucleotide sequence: TGTGCCAGCAGCTTAGGGCTCTCTGGAAACACCATATATTTT. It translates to CASSLGLSGNTIYF.

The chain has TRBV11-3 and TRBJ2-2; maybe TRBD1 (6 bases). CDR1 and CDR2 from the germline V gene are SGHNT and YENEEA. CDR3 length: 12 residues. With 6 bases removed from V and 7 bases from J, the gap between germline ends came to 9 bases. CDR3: CASRNRVGELFF. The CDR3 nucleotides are TGTGCCAGCAGAAACAGGGTCGGGGAGCTGTTTTTT.

This chain's CDR3 is CASSYRGRTQYF. The CDR3 region has the DNA TGTGCCAGCAGTTACCGAGGGAGGACGCAGTATTTT. This chain connects TRBV6-5 to TRBJ2-3, with D maybe TRBD2 (6 bases). This CDR3 contains 12 residues. V was shortened by 2 bases and J by 9 bases, with 9 bases between the two germline ends. CDR1 is MNHEY, CDR2 SVGAGI, per germline.

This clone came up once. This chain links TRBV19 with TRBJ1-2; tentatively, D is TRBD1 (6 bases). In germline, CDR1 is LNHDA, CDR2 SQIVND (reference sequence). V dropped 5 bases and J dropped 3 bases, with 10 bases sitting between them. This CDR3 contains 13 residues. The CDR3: CASSGDIYYGYTF. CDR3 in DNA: TGTGCCAGTAGTGGGGACATCTACTATGGCTACACCTTC.

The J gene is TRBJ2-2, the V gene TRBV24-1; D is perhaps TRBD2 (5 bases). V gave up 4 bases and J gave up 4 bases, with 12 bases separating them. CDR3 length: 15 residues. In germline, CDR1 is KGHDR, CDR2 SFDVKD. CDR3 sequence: CATSDLGVPTGELFF. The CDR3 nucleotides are TGTGCCACCAGTGACCTCGGGGTTCCCACCGGGGAGCTGTTTTTT.

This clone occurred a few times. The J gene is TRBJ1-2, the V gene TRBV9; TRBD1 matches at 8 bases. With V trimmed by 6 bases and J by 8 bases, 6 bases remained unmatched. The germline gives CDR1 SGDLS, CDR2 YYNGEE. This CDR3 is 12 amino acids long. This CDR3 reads CASNSQGGGYTF. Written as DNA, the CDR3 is TGTGCCAGCAATTCACAGGGGGGAGGCTACACCTTC.